This passage covers 16 T cell receptor beta chains from one sample sequenced in a study of blood T cell repertoires in COVID-19. This table comes from immunoSEQ multiplex PCR, and its TCRdb copy is limited to in-frame clones, with some not included. Among approximately 240,000 clones, roughly 90% were seen once, and the ten largest hold 2% to 2.5%. The material sequenced was peripheral blood. These TCRs come from a woman between 40 and 55 years old who had recovered from COVID-19.

This chain uses TRBV4-2 with TRBJ2-2; possible D gene TRBD1, 5 bases. The CDR3 sequence is 15 residues long. The germline V gene has CDR1 LGHNA and CDR2 YNFKEQ. The V gene lost 0 bases and the J gene lost 6 bases, with 11 bases spanning the gap. CDR3 amino acids: CASSQELAGPGELFF. CDR3 bases: TGTGCCAGCAGCCAAGAACTCGCAGGGCCCGGGGAGCTGTTTTTT.

The rearrangement links TRBV27 to TRBJ2-3; 7 bases are shared with TRBD2. Germline CDR1 MNHEY, CDR2 SMNVEV (reference sequence). Losses at the gene ends were 0 bases for V and 0 bases for J; bases not matched to a gene: 0. The CDR3 is 15 amino acids. CDR3 sequence reads: CASSLSGLSTDTQYF. The CDR3 DNA follows: TGTGCCAGCAGTTTATCGGGACTAAGCACAGATACGCAGTATTTT.

The V call is TRBV28, the J call TRBJ1-6, with D possibly being TRBD1 (6 bases). The CDR3 length is 15 residues. V was shortened by 7 bases and J by 7 bases, with 17 bases between the two germline ends. Per germline, CDR1 MDHEN and CDR2 SYDVKM. The CDR3: CASIPWGQGNSPLHF. DNA of the CDR3: TGTGCCAGCATTCCTTGGGGGCAGGGGAATTCACCCCTCCACTTT.

The rearrangement links TRBV4-3 to TRBJ1-3; the D is unclear. Germline values: CDR1 LGHNA, CDR2 YSLEER. The length of the CDR3 is 16 residues. The V gene lost 0 bases and the J gene lost 0 bases, with 9 bases spanning the gap. CDR3 region: CASSQEVTSSGNTIYF. Written as DNA, the CDR3 is TGCGCCAGCAGCCAAGAGGTTACGAGCTCTGGAAACACCATATATTTT.

V and J are TRBV7-9 and TRBJ1-1; TRBD1 is a possible D gene (5 bases). V lost 0 bases and J 1 base, leaving 9 bases between the germline ends. Germline CDR1 reads SEHNR; CDR2 reads FQNEAQ (reference sequence). The length of the CDR3 is 15 residues. Written as DNA, the CDR3 is TGTGCCAGCAGCTTAGCTGGGGCAGGGAACACTGAAGCTTTCTTT. This gives the protein CASSLAGAGNTEAFF.

The rearrangement joins TRBV18 to TRBJ2-7; TRBD2 matches at 7 bases. The J segment lost 5 bases and the V segment lost 2 bases, leaving 6 bases of the junction unmatched. The V gene's germline CDR1 is KGHSH and CDR2 LQKENI. This CDR3 is 14 amino acids long. The CDR3 spells CASSPWEGVDEQYF. The DNA of the CDR3 is TGTGCCAGCTCACCATGGGAGGGTGTGGACGAGCAGTACTTC.

The J gene is TRBJ2-7, the V gene TRBV6-5; 7 bases match TRBD1. The CDR3 length is 14 residues. Looked up from germline, CDR1 is MNHEY and CDR2 is SVGAGI. Trimming took 6 bases from V and 2 from J; bases not matched to a gene: 7. The CDR3: CASSSGTDAYEQYF. The CDR3, as DNA: TGTGCCAGCAGCTCCGGGACAGACGCCTACGAGCAGTACTTC.

This rearrangement joins TRBV10-2 to TRBJ2-7; 13 bases align to TRBD2. CDR3 size: 14 residues. J gave up 1 base and V 8 bases, and 2 bases lay outside the gene matches. CDR1 is WSHSY and CDR2 is SAAADI in the germline V gene. The CDR3 DNA reads as TGCGCCAGCGGGACTAGCGGGGTATCCTACGAGCAGTACTTC. Protein sequence: CASGTSGVSYEQYF.

This CDR3 is CASSQGTRRGSPLHF. CDR3 coding DNA: TGCGCCAGCAGCCAAGGAACACGTAGGGGTTCACCCCTCCACTTT. V and J are TRBV4-3 and TRBJ1-6, with a possible D match to TRBD1 (5 bases). Germline V gene data show CDR1 as LGHNA and CDR2 as YSLEER. The CDR3 contains 15 residues. V shed 1 base and J shed 9 bases, with 13 bases lying between them.

About this clone: In the same sample, other DNA sequences code for this CDR3. The rearrangement joins TRBV11-3 to TRBJ2-3; perhaps TRBD1 as D (6 bases). This CDR3 spans 14 amino acids. Trimming left V 2 bases short and J 6 bases short, with 12 bases between. The germline gives CDR1 SGHNT, CDR2 YENEEA. This CDR3 reads CASSLSSGADTQYF. The CDR3 nucleotides read TGTGCCAGCAGCTTATCCTCAGGGGCGGATACGCAGTATTTT.

The chain recombines TRBV5-1 with TRBJ2-1; 9 nucleotides align to TRBD1. Germline lookup yields CDR1 SGHRS and CDR2 YFSETQ. CDR3 length equals 15 residues. V was pared by 3 bases and J by 2 bases, with 3 bases of the junction left unmatched. The CDR3 region is CASSSTGGAYNEQFF. Written as DNA, the CDR3 is TGCGCCAGCAGCTCGACAGGGGGGGCCTACAATGAGCAGTTCTTC. Supplemented by reference TRBV5-1 and TRBJ2-1, the full variable domain reads KAGVTQTPRYLIKTRGQQVTLSCSPISGHRSVSWYQQTPGQGLQFLFEYFSETQRNKGNFPGRFSGRQFSNSRSEMNVSTLELGDSALYLCASSSTGGAYNEQFFGPGTRLTVL.

This clone was observed a handful of times. The chain uses TRBV19 and TRBJ1-2, with 7 bases that match TRBD1. This CDR3 comprises 16 residues. With V trimmed by 5 bases and J by 4 bases, 13 bases remained unmatched. Germline-derived CDR1 and CDR2 are LNHDA and SQIVND (reference sequence). Here the CDR3 reads CASSDHRGNNGYGYTF. CDR3 DNA: TGTGCCAGTAGTGACCACAGGGGTAATAATGGCTATGGCTACACCTTC.

As for this clone: The sample carries other DNA sequences with the same CDR3. The J gene is TRBJ2-7, the V gene TRBV5-4, with 16 bases identical to TRBD2. The CDR3 extends over 16 amino acids. V shed 4 bases and J 2 bases; nucleotides not matched to a gene: 3. The germline V gene encodes CDR1 SGHNT and CDR2 YYREEE (reference sequence). CDR3 in amino acids: CASSLGTSGRAYEQYF. The CDR3 region has the DNA TGTGCCAGCAGCCTAGGGACTAGCGGGAGGGCCTACGAGCAGTACTTC.

V and J are TRBV5-5 and TRBJ1-6, with TRBD1 matching over 8 bases. V lost 3 bases, J lost 5 bases, and 13 bases stayed unmatched. The CDR3 length is 18 residues. CDR1 is SGHKS, CDR2 YYEKEE, per germline (reference sequence). The CDR3: CASSWAQGALINNSPLHF. In DNA form, the CDR3 reads TGTGCCAGCAGCTGGGCGCAGGGGGCATTGATCAATAATTCACCCCTCCACTTT.

This chain joins TRBV14 and TRBJ2-7; D gene unclear. In germline, CDR1 is SGHDN, CDR2 FVKESK. V lost 2 bases, J lost 9 bases, and 8 bases lay in between. The CDR3 runs 11 residues. The CDR3 DNA sequence: TGTGCCAGCAGCCAACTTAAGAGGCAGTACTTC. Translated: CASSQLKRQYF.

The chain has TRBV7-2 and TRBJ1-2; a possible D gene is TRBD1 (5 bases). Germline lookup yields CDR1 SGHTA and CDR2 FQGNSA. This CDR3 contains 14 residues. The V gene lost 5 bases and the J gene lost 8 bases, with 18 bases spanning the gap. The CDR3 DNA reads as TGTGCCAGCAGCCTTGGGGCGGGACGCTGGGGCTACACCTTC. Amino acid sequence: CASSLGAGRWGYTF.